Below are 15 T cell receptor beta chains sequenced from a single sample in a study of T cell repertoires and HLA-DP antigens (dated by TCRdb to 2017 to 2018). Library creation used the immunoSEQ multiplex PCR assay. TCRdb holds this immuneACCESS table with in-frame rearrangements only. Some clones are missing; in checked studies, unresolved V genes explain under half, and the rest has no known cause. The sample table lists around 90,000 clones, roughly nine tenths of them with a count of one. Jointly, the top ten make up about 1.7% of the sample. Their antigens remain unidentified. The sample comprised CD4+ T cells from PBMCs. All receptors derive from a man in his fifties in good health and CMV-seronegative.

This clone was recorded once. The genes are TRBV29-1 and TRBJ1-2; 11 nucleotides agree with TRBD1. The CDR3 is made up of 14 amino acids. The germline V gene has CDR1 SQVTM and CDR2 ANQGSEA. V lost 7 bases to trimming and J lost 8 bases; unmatched junction nucleotides: 12. In DNA, the CDR3 is TGCAGCGCCAGCACCGGGACAGGGGGTTTAGGCTACACCTTC. It codes for CSASTGTGGLGYTF. The full variable domain, rest sourced from reference TRBV29-1 and TRBJ1-2, is SAVISQKPSRDICQRGTSLTIQCQVDSQVTMMFWYRQQPGQSLTLIATANQGSEATYESGFVIDKFPISRPNLTFSTLTVSNMSPEDSSIYLCSASTGTGGLGYTFGSGTRLTVV.

This chain connects TRBV30 to TRBJ2-7; TRBD1 aligns across 7 bases. The CDR3 runs 13 residues. V lost 0 bases to trimming and J lost 3 bases; unmatched junction nucleotides: 2. The germline gives CDR1 GTSNPN, CDR2 SVGIG (reference sequence). This CDR3 reads CAWSVGDSYEQYF. The CDR3 coding sequence is TGTGCCTGGAGTGTAGGGGACAGCTACGAGCAGTACTTC.

This rearrangement joins TRBV18 to TRBJ1-4; TRBD1 matches 11 bases. The CDR3 spans 15 residues. The ends lost 2 bases at V and 6 bases at J; junction bases unmatched: 2. CDR1 KGHSH and CDR2 LQKENI come from the germline V gene. CDR3 nucleotides: TGTGCCAGCTCACCAAGGACAGGGGGCGATGAAAAACTGTTTTTT. Its protein product is CASSPRTGGDEKLFF.

This clone was counted a few times. The chain carries TRBV27 and TRBJ2-3, with 11 positions matching TRBD2. Germline values: CDR1 MNHEY, CDR2 SMNVEV (reference sequence). The CDR3 runs 20 residues. V dropped 6 bases and J dropped 1; count of bases not matched to a gene: 18. This CDR3 is CASSLKGISLLAGGTDTQYF. The CDR3, as DNA: TGTGCCAGCAGCCTTAAGGGGATATCCTTACTAGCGGGGGGCACAGATACGCAGTATTTT.

This chain connects TRBV6-6 to TRBJ2-3, with D maybe TRBD2 (5 bases). This CDR3 has 10 residues. Germline CDR1 MNHNY, CDR2 SVGAGI (reference sequence). Trimming removed 5 bases from V and 11 bases from J, with 8 bases in between. The CDR3 reads CASSRGEQYF. CDR3 coding DNA: TGTGCCAGCAGTCGGGGTGAGCAGTATTTT.

V gene TRBV29-1 combines with J gene TRBJ2-5, with 9 nucleotides matching TRBD1. The CDR3 is 14 residues long. Germline CDR1 and CDR2: SQVTM and ANQGSEA. The V and J ends lost 8 bases and 5 bases, in that order; junction bases with no gene match: 12. The CDR3 DNA sequence: TGCAGCACGGGACAGGGACCCACAGGGGAGACCCAGTACTTC. As protein: CSTGQGPTGETQYF.

The V gene is TRBV4-3, the J gene TRBJ2-7, with 12 nucleotides matching TRBD1. V was pared by 2 bases and J by 4 bases, with 9 bases of the junction left unmatched. From germline, CDR1 is LGHNA and CDR2 YSLEER. The CDR3 has 17 amino acids. The CDR3: CASSQNTGQGALYEQYF. Written as DNA, the CDR3 is TGCGCCAGCAGCCAAAACACGGGACAGGGGGCTTTATACGAGCAGTACTTC.

V gene TRBV29-1 combines with J gene TRBJ2-1; 10 bases fit TRBD2. The CDR3 covers 13 residues. Germline CDR1 SQVTM, CDR2 ANQGSEA. J lost 9 bases, V lost 2 bases, and 4 bases had no gene match. Here the CDR3 reads CSVEQAGGGEQFF. The CDR3 DNA is TGCAGCGTTGAACAAGCGGGAGGGGGTGAGCAGTTCTTC.

V gene TRBV27 combines with J gene TRBJ2-3; 7 positions agree with TRBD1. Germline V gives CDR1 MNHEY, CDR2 SMNVEV (reference sequence). J was trimmed by 1 base and V by 0 bases; bases with no gene match: 1. CDR3 length: 15 amino acids. Written as DNA, the CDR3 is TGTGCCAGCAGTTTATCCCAGGGGGGCACAGATACGCAGTATTTT. It translates to CASSLSQGGTDTQYF.

The V and J genes are TRBV19 and TRBJ2-7; 9 positions match TRBD2. Germline loops: CDR1 LNHDA, CDR2 SQIVND (reference sequence). V was clipped by 3 bases and J by 3 bases; unmatched bases: 3. The CDR3 consists of 14 residues. The CDR3 reads CASSIGGRVYEQYF. CDR3 DNA sequence: TGTGCCAGTAGTATCGGCGGGAGGGTCTACGAGCAGTACTTC.

The rearrangement uses TRBV7-8 and TRBJ2-3; 9 bases are a match to TRBD1. With V trimmed by 4 bases and J by 6 bases, 5 bases remained unmatched. Germline V CDR1 and CDR2: SGHVS, FQNEAQ. The CDR3 spans 14 residues. The CDR3 bases are TGTGCCAGCAGCTGGGACAGGGCGGCGGATACGCAGTATTTT. It translates to CASSWDRAADTQYF.

This chain joins TRBV5-1 and TRBJ2-5; 7 nucleotides agree with TRBD1. Unmatched junction bases numbered 4, after V lost 4 bases and J lost 1 base. CDR1 is SGHRS and CDR2 is YFSETQ in the germline V gene. The CDR3 covers 14 residues. CDR3 in amino acids: CASSAGTVQETQYF. The CDR3 nucleotides read TGCGCCAGCAGCGCAGGGACAGTCCAAGAGACCCAGTACTTC. The variable domain in full, with the rest retrieved from reference TRBV5-1 and TRBJ2-5, is KAGVTQTPRYLIKTRGQQVTLSCSPISGHRSVSWYQQTPGQGLQFLFEYFSETQRNKGNFPGRFSGRQFSNSRSEMNVSTLELGDSALYLCASSAGTVQETQYFGPGTRLLVL.

J is TRBJ2-7 and V is TRBV27; tentatively, D is TRBD1 (6 bases). Trimming removed 3 bases from V and 4 bases from J, with 16 bases in between. Germline CDR1 and CDR2: MNHEY and SMNVEV (reference sequence). The CDR3 has 15 residues. The CDR3, as DNA: TGTGCCAGCAGTTTGGGTCCCGACAGGATTTACGAGCAGTACTTC. This gives the protein CASSLGPDRIYEQYF.

The chain couples TRBV9 to TRBJ1-2; D gene uncertain. Germline V gene data show CDR1 as SGDLS and CDR2 as YYNGEE. V was clipped by 4 bases and J by 7 bases, with 17 bases between them. This CDR3 has 14 residues. Here the CDR3 reads CASSSTATRAGYTF. CDR3 nucleotide sequence: TGTGCCAGCAGCTCCACAGCCACCCGGGCTGGCTACACCTTC.

The chain links TRBV28 to TRBJ1-5, with D hard to call. CDR1 and CDR2 from the germline V gene are MDHEN and SYDVKM. V was trimmed by 7 bases and J by 4 bases, leaving 14 bases between them. This CDR3 is built from 14 residues. The CDR3 DNA reads TGTGCCAGCACCCCGGCGATGCCTAATCAGCCCCAGCATTTT. It encodes CASTPAMPNQPQHF.